The rows below give T cell receptor beta chains drawn from one sample of a study of CD8 T cells in Susac syndrome. TCRdb re-analysed the immunoSEQ multiplex PCR reads in MiXCR, keeping a single row per CDR3 protein. Of approximately 87,000 distinct CDR3 sequences detected, approximately 96% appear once; the ten largest clones hold roughly 0.44%. The specimen was CD8+ T cells from PBMCs. All receptors derive from a human donor with Susac syndrome. The CDR3 runs from the conserved cysteine through the conserved F or W. A D gene is named only where the DNA matches it firmly. The size entry is marked missing in some rows and otherwise reads once, few, many or a size class.

14	TRBV7-9	TRBD1	TRBJ1-4	-	CASSLGQGDEKLFF	TGTGCCAGCAGCCTTGGACAGGGGGATGAAAAACTGTTTTTT
15	TRBV27	-	TRBJ1-5	-	CASSLTGLLNQPQHF	TGTGCCAGCAGCCTAACGGGACTCCTTAATCAGCCCCAGCATTTT
14	TRBV7-9	TRBD1	TRBJ2-4	-	CASSDTGEQNIQYF	TGTGCCAGCAGCGATACAGGGGAGCAAAACATTCAGTACTTC
16	TRBV9	TRBD1	TRBJ2-3	once	CASSAGQGPPRGTQYF	TGTGCCAGCAGCGCAGGACAGGGACCCCCCAGGGGGACGCAGTATTTT
13	TRBV20-1	-	TRBJ1-2	-	CSAPRRENYGYTF	TGCAGTGCCCCAAGGAGGGAAAACTATGGCTACACCTTC
15	TRBV5-1	-	TRBJ1-2	-	CASSLGNRALYGYTF	TGCGCCAGCAGCTTGGGAAACAGGGCCCTCTATGGCTACACCTTC
16	TRBV14	-	TRBJ2-7	once	CASSQALGKLSYAQYF	TGTGCCAGCAGCCAGGCTCTGGGAAAGCTCTCCTACGCGCAGTACTTC
11	TRBV12-3/TRBV12-4	TRBD1	TRBJ2-1	-	CASGQGPEQFF	TGTGCCAGCGGACAGGGGCCTGAGCAGTTCTTC
14	TRBV5-6	-	TRBJ2-1	once	CASSWDETYNEQFF	TGTGCCAGCAGCTGGGACGAGACCTACAATGAGCAGTTCTTC
14	TRBV12-5	-	TRBJ1-5	-	CASAPGTSNQPQHF	TGTGCTAGTGCCCCCGGGACTAGCAATCAGCCCCAGCATTTT
14	TRBV28	TRBD1	TRBJ2-7	once	CASSRTGAPGGQYF	TGTGCCAGCAGCCGGACAGGGGCCCCCGGCGGGCAGTACTTC
15	TRBV24-1	-	TRBJ1-2	-	CATSDSITGPHGYTF	TGTGCCACCAGTGATTCTATCACGGGTCCCCATGGCTACACCTTC
13	TRBV12-3/TRBV12-4	-	TRBJ1-1	-	CASSRLEFTEAFF	TGTGCCAGCAGCCGATTGGAATTTACTGAAGCTTTCTTT
13	TRBV6-2/TRBV6-3	-	TRBJ1-1	-	CASSFRSNTEAFF	TGTGCCAGCAGTTTCCGATCGAACACTGAAGCTTTCTTT
14	TRBV20-1	-	TRBJ1-4	-	CSARVLAGGEKLFF	TGCAGTGCTAGAGTTCTTGCTGGGGGGGAAAAACTGTTTTTT
13	TRBV5-1	-	TRBJ1-1	-	CASTGESGTEAFF	TGCGCCAGCACAGGGGAGTCGGGCACTGAAGCTTTCTTT
17	TRBV29-1	TRBD2	TRBJ2-2	-	CSVVSSGRGSVTGELFF	TGCAGCGTTGTGTCTAGCGGGAGGGGGTCGGTCACCGGGGAGCTGTTTTTT
15	TRBV5-1	TRBD2	TRBJ2-1	-	CASSPLAGGPMDRFF	TGCGCCAGCAGCCCCCTAGCGGGAGGGCCCATGGACAGGTTCTTC
14	TRBV27	-	TRBJ1-5	-	CASSFRGYNQPQHF	TGTGCCAGCAGTTTTCGTGGGTACAATCAGCCCCAGCATTTT
15	TRBV19	TRBD1	TRBJ1-1	-	CASRQSQGAYTEAFF	TGTGCCAGTAGACAATCGCAGGGGGCATACACTGAAGCTTTCTTT
12	TRBV19	-	TRBJ2-1	-	CATLGAADEQFF	TGTGCCACTCTGGGGGCGGCTGATGAGCAGTTCTTC
9	TRBV23-1	-	TRBJ1-2	-	CASSPEGTF	TGCGCCAGCAGTCCTGAGGGAACCTTC
10	TRBV6-1	-	TRBJ2-7	once	CASRAYEQYF	TGTGCCAGCAGGGCCTACGAGCAGTACTTC
13	TRBV20-1	-	TRBJ2-6	-	CSALASGANVLTF	TGCAGTGCTCTAGCGTCCGGGGCCAACGTCCTGACTTTC
14	TRBV29-1	-	TRBJ1-2	once	CSVDSAESNYGYTF	TGCAGCGTTGACTCGGCAGAATCTAACTATGGCTACACCTTC
17	TRBV3-1	-	TRBJ2-6	-	CASSQGGRLSGANVLTF	TGTGCCAGCAGCCAAGGGGGACGGCTCTCTGGGGCCAACGTCCTGACTTTC
13	TRBV20-1	TRBD2	TRBJ2-7	-	CSATGLATYEQYF	TGCAGTGCTACCGGACTAGCTACATACGAGCAGTACTTC
14	TRBV29-1	TRBD1	TRBJ2-2	once	CSVELGRGPGELFF	TGCAGCGTTGAATTGGGCAGGGGGCCCGGGGAGCTGTTTTTT
13	TRBV9	-	TRBJ1-2	-	CASSYTPLYGYTF	TGTGCCAGCAGCTATACACCCCTCTATGGCTACACCTTC
13	TRBV7-2	-	TRBJ1-2	-	CASSPAELYGYTF	TGTGCCAGCAGCCCAGCAGAGCTCTATGGCTACACCTTC
14	TRBV9	-	TRBJ1-1	-	CASSAPGPDTEAFF	TGTGCCAGCAGCGCTCCTGGCCCGGACACTGAAGCTTTCTTT
15	TRBV15	TRBD2	TRBJ2-4	-	CATSRDRSSGNIQYF	TGTGCCACCAGCAGAGATCGTTCTAGCGGAAACATTCAGTACTTC
15	TRBV20-1	TRBD1	TRBJ2-7	once	CSARGDRLRSYEQYF	TGCAGTGCTAGAGGGGACAGGCTCCGCTCCTACGAGCAGTACTTC
14	TRBV19	-	TRBJ1-1	-	CASSIEALRTEAFF	TGTGCCAGTAGTATAGAGGCCTTGCGTACTGAAGCTTTCTTT
13	TRBV29-1	TRBD1	TRBJ2-7	-	CSVWPTGTYEQYF	TGCAGCGTATGGCCGACAGGGACCTACGAGCAGTACTTC
16	TRBV7-9	-	TRBJ1-5	once	CASSLSGTEDNQPQHF	TGTGCCAGCAGCTTATCCGGGACGGAGGACAATCAGCCCCAGCATTTT
13	TRBV29-1	-	TRBJ2-6	-	CSVEDGSFNVLTF	TGCAGCGTTGAAGATGGGTCCTTCAACGTCCTGACTTTC
15	TRBV9	-	TRBJ2-3	-	CASSDSGASTDTQYF	TGTGCCAGCAGCGATAGCGGAGCCAGCACAGATACGCAGTATTTT
14	TRBV15	-	TRBJ2-4	-	CATSSKGAKNIQYF	TGTGCCACCAGCAGTAAGGGCGCCAAAAACATTCAGTACTTC
15	TRBV30	-	TRBJ1-1	-	CAWSVSPHPNTEAFF	TGTGCCTGGAGTGTCTCGCCTCACCCGAACACTGAAGCTTTCTTT
17	TRBV6-1	TRBD1	TRBJ2-5	-	CASSEHLGTGEQETQYF	TGTGCCAGCAGTGAACACCTCGGGACAGGGGAACAAGAGACCCAGTACTTC
11	TRBV6-5	-	TRBJ1-2	-	CASNGVYGYTF	TGTGCCAGCAACGGGGTCTATGGCTACACCTTC
13	TRBV11-2	TRBD1	TRBJ1-2	-	CASSLGTGTGYTF	TGTGCCAGCAGCCTAGGGACAGGGACTGGATACACCTTC
16	TRBV20-1	-	TRBJ2-4	-	CSARDGIAEAKNIQYF	TGCAGTGCTAGAGATGGGATAGCGGAAGCCAAAAACATTCAGTACTTC
15	TRBV6-5	TRBD1	TRBJ2-7	-	CASRGIRDRVYEQYF	TGTGCCAGCAGGGGTATCAGGGACAGGGTCTACGAGCAGTACTTC
14	TRBV6-2/TRBV6-3	-	TRBJ1-5	-	CASSYSSGSQPQHF	TGTGCCAGCAGTTACTCGTCAGGGAGTCAGCCCCAGCATTTT
13	TRBV15	TRBD1	TRBJ1-2	-	CATSPGTGGAYTF	TGTGCCACCAGCCCCGGGACAGGGGGCGCCTACACCTTC
8	TRBV2	-	TRBJ2-1	-	CASSEEFF	TGTGCCAGCAGTGAGGAGTTCTTC
11	TRBV19	-	TRBJ1-1	-	CASRRNTEAFF	TGTGCCAGCCGTAGGAACACTGAAGCTTTCTTT
15	TRBV29-1	TRBD1	TRBJ2-7	once	CSVEGGDRTPYEQYF	TGCAGCGTTGAAGGGGGGGACAGGACCCCCTACGAGCAGTACTTC
13	TRBV7-9	-	TRBJ1-2	-	CASSLAGVDGYTF	TGTGCCAGCAGCTTAGCAGGGGTGGATGGCTACACCTTC
17	TRBV9	TRBD2	TRBJ2-5	-	CASSVEGSGGIQETQYF	TGTGCCAGCAGCGTAGAGGGTAGCGGGGGAATTCAAGAGACCCAGTACTTC
14	TRBV7-9	-	TRBJ2-3	-	CASSATVRRDTQYF	TGTGCCAGCAGCGCCACGGTCCGTAGGGATACGCAGTATTTT
15	TRBV28	TRBD2	TRBJ2-1	-	CASSPGTSVYNEQFF	TGTGCCAGCAGCCCTGGGACTAGCGTCTACAATGAGCAGTTCTTC
15	TRBV4-3	-	TRBJ2-7	-	CASSQKATGGVEQYF	TGCGCCAGCAGCCAAAAGGCAACAGGCGGGGTGGAGCAGTACTTC
12	TRBV19	-	TRBJ1-5	-	CASSIGSQPQHF	TGTGCCAGTAGTATCGGCAGTCAGCCCCAGCATTTT
14	TRBV7-9	-	TRBJ2-1	-	CASNPAGLYNEQFF	TGTGCCAGCAACCCTGCGGGGTTGTACAATGAGCAGTTCTTC
16	TRBV27	TRBD1	TRBJ2-4	once	CASSLGTGRAKNIQYF	TGTGCCAGCAGTTTAGGGACAGGTAGAGCCAAAAACATTCAGTACTTC
13	TRBV20-1	TRBD1	TRBJ1-2	-	CSAWDRGNYGYTF	TGCAGTGCCTGGGACAGAGGAAACTATGGCTACACCTTC
12	TRBV20-1	-	TRBJ2-1	once	CMAGNSYNEQFF	TGCATGGCGGGGAACTCCTACAATGAGCAGTTCTTC